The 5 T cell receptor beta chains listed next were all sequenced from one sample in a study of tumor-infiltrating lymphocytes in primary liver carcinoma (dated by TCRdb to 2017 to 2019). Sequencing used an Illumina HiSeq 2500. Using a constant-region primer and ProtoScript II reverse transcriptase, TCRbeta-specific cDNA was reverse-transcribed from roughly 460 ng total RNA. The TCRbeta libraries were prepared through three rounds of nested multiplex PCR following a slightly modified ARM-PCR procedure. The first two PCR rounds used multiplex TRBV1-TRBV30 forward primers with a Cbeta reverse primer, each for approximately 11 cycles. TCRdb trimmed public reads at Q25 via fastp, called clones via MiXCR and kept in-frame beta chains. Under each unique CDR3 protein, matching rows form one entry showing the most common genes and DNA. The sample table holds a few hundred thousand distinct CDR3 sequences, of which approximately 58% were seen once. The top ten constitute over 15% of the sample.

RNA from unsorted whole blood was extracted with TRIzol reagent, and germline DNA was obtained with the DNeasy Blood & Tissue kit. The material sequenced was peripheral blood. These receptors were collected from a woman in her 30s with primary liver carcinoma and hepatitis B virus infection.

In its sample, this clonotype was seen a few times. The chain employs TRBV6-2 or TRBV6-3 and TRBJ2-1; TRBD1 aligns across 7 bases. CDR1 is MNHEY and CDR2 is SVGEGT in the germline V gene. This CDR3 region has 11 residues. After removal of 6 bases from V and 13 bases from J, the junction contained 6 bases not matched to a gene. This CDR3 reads CASSFRTGQFF. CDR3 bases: TGTGCCAGCAGCTTTCGGACAGGTCAGTTCTTC.

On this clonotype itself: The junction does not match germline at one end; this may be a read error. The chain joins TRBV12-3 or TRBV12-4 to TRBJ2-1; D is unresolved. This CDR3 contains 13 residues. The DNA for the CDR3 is TGTGTCAGCTCGCCAGCGCCCAACAATGAGCAGTTCTTC. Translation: CVSSPAPNNEQFF.

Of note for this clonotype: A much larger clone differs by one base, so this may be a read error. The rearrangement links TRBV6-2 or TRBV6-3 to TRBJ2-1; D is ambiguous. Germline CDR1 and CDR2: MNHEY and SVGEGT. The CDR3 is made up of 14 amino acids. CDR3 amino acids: CVSSWVRSSDEQFF. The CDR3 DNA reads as TGTGTCAGCAGTTGGGTACGCTCATCGGATGAGCAGTTCTTC.

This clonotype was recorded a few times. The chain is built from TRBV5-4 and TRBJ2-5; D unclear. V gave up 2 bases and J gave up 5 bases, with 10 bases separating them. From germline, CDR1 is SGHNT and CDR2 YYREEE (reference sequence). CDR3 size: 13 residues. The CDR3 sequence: CASSFPAGETQYF. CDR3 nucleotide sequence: TGTGCCAGCAGCTTCCCCGCCGGGGAGACCCAGTACTTC. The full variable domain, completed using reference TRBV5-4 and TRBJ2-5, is ETGVTQSPTHLIKTRGQQVTLRCSSQSGHNTVSWYQQALGQGPQFIFQYYREEENGRGNFPPRFSGLQFPNYSSELNVNALELDDSALYLCASSFPAGETQYFGPGTRLLVL.

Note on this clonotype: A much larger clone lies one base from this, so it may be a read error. CDR3 DNA sequence: TGCGCCAGCAGCCAAGATAAGGGGTACGGCCCAGATACGCAGTATTTT. It translates to CASSQDKGYGPDTQYF. The chain couples TRBV4-3 to TRBJ2-3, with D perhaps TRBD1 (5 bases). V was shortened by 0 bases and J by 4 bases, with 14 bases between the two germline ends. The CDR3 is 16 residues long. Germline CDR1 LGHNA, CDR2 YSLEER.